A single sample gave rise to the 9 T cell receptor beta chains below, sequenced in a study of shared clonotypes between healthy human individuals. TCRdb keeps only in-frame clones here, not all; method: immunoSEQ multiplex PCR. The profile shows about 710,000 clones, roughly two thirds of them singletons. Sequencing input: memory CD4+ T cells sorted from blood. Subset given: CD45RA-negative fraction. Receptor source: a woman in her thirties in good health.

The V and J genes are TRBV6-5 and TRBJ2-4; D is perhaps TRBD2 (5 bases). With 6 bases removed from V and 2 bases from J, the gap between germline ends came to 8 bases. Germline V gene sequence: CDR1 MNHEY, CDR2 SVGAGI. The CDR3 extends over 13 amino acids. CDR3 DNA: TGTGCCAGCAGCGAGGGTACCAAAAACATTCAGTACTTC. This translates into CASSEGTKNIQYF.

This clone was seen more than once but under ten times. V is TRBV5-1 and J is TRBJ1-3; no firm D call. Germline loops: CDR1 SGHRS, CDR2 YFSETQ. V lost 4 bases and J lost 0, with 14 bases in between. The CDR3 runs to 16 residues. CDR3 loop: CASSAGFPSSGNTIYF. CDR3 nucleotides: TGCGCCAGCAGCGCCGGTTTTCCCAGCTCTGGAAACACCATATATTTT.

The chain couples TRBV6-6 to TRBJ2-2; 11 bases align to TRBD2. This CDR3 has 16 residues. With 6 bases clipped from V and 2 bases from J, the junction kept 5 bases outside the gene matches. Germline-derived CDR1 and CDR2 are MNHNY and SVGAGI (reference sequence). CDR3 in amino acids: CASRDGTSGNTGELFF. The CDR3 DNA sequence: TGTGCCAGCAGGGATGGGACTAGCGGAAACACCGGGGAGCTGTTTTTT.

The rearrangement uses TRBV29-1 and TRBJ2-5; 7 positions match TRBD2. Germline assignment: CDR1 SQVTM and CDR2 ANQGSEA. This CDR3 comprises 10 residues. The junction had 1 base not matched to a gene; V was cut back by 7 bases and J by 5 bases. This chain's CDR3 is CSAGGETQYF. CDR3 nucleotides: TGCAGCGCCGGGGGGGAGACCCAGTACTTC.

V gene TRBV9 combines with J gene TRBJ2-2; a weak D match, TRBD2 (5 bases). Deletions cut 7 bases from V and 7 bases from J, with 17 bases between. The CDR3 is made up of 14 amino acids. CDR1 is SGDLS and CDR2 is YYNGEE in the germline V gene. This CDR3 is CASGRSGYGGELFF. The CDR3 bases are TGTGCCAGCGGCAGGTCGGGGTACGGCGGGGAGCTGTTTTTT.

About this clone itself: This sample includes further DNA sequences coding for the same CDR3. The chain carries TRBV5-1 and TRBJ1-5, with TRBD1 matching over 9 bases. Trimming at V came to 4 bases and at J to 6 bases, leaving 5 bases not matched to a gene. CDR1 SGHRS and CDR2 YFSETQ come from the germline V gene. This CDR3 spans 14 amino acids. The CDR3 loop reads CASSPGTGTQPQHF. CDR3 in DNA: TGCGCCAGCAGCCCGGGGACAGGGACTCAGCCCCAGCATTTT.

CDR3 amino acids: CASRGLAGREQYF. Written as DNA, the CDR3 is TGCGCCAGCAGGGGACTAGCGGGACGAGAGCAGTACTTC. The V call is TRBV10-2, the J call TRBJ2-7, with 13 nucleotides matching TRBD2. V trimming: 6 bases; J trimming: 7 bases; junction bases outside the gene matches: 3. The CDR3 covers 13 residues. Germline CDR1 is WSHSY and CDR2 is SAAADI.

Comment on this clone: This specimen includes other DNA sequences encoding the same CDR3. J is TRBJ2-2 and V is TRBV7-2; 10 nucleotides line up with TRBD2. Germline trimming cut 5 bases from V and 2 bases from J; bases unmatched to any gene: 5. This CDR3 is 16 amino acids long. Germline V gene sequence: CDR1 SGHTA, CDR2 FQGNSA. In DNA form, the CDR3 reads TGTGCCAGCAGCCTATTAGCGGGAGGCAACACCGGGGAGCTGTTTTTT. This translates into CASSLLAGGNTGELFF.

This chain joins TRBV7-3 and TRBJ2-2, with D uncertain. Looked up from germline, CDR1 is SGHTA and CDR2 is FQGTGA. The CDR3 extends over 14 amino acids. The V end was cut by 1 base, the J end by 5 bases, with 8 bases between. The CDR3 loop is CASSLNVPTGELFF. In nucleotides, the CDR3 is TGTGCCAGCAGCTTAAATGTCCCGACCGGGGAGCTGTTTTTT.